Reported below is one T cell receptor beta chain. Its cognate antigen is unknown. CDR3 length: 13 residues. The germline CDR1 and CDR2 sequences are MNHEY and SMNVEV (reference sequence). V shed 3 bases and J shed 2 bases, with 8 bases lying between them. As to treatment: some 20 received Ad26.COV2.S at low or high dose, single or two shots; about 5 received placebo; per-sample allocation not given. After the first vaccine or placebo injection, samples were drawn on day 63. It was an adult aged 18-55 years in Boston who was the donor. These data come from a study of Ad26.COV2.S vaccination and SARS-CoV-2 variants. Overall study context: Ad26.COV2.S given intramuscularly, once or twice 56 days apart. Study-wide findings and caveats: Total T cell responses were possibly underestimated by TCR breadth and depth analyses. Following vaccination, spike-specific CD8+ and CD4+ T cell responses reportedly exhibited substantial breadth.

The method was immunoSEQ multiplex PCR; TCRdb's version includes in-frame clones alone and lacks a portion of them. The sample lists around 500,000 clones, roughly 87% occurring once. The rearrangement links TRBV27 to TRBJ2-7; weak D call: TRBD1 (5 bases). The sequence was collected from a person between 18 and 65 years old who received the Ad26.COV2.S COVID-19 vaccine or a placebo. Sequenced here: peripheral blood, sampled in a trial of Ad26.COV2.S vaccine versus placebo. CDR3 DNA: TGTGCCAGCAGTTTCAACAGGCCCTACGAGCAGTACTTC. Protein product: CASSFNRPYEQYF.